The 13 T cell receptor beta chains below were found in one sample sequenced in a study of cytomegalovirus exposure and HLA in healthy donors. Data came from immunoSEQ multiplex PCR; TCRdb stores just in-frame clones and leaves some out. This table holds 150,000 to 200,000 clones, 85% to 90% found once. Sequenced sample: PBMCs. These receptors all come from a young woman in good health and CMV-seronegative.

This clone is a singleton in its sample. Other DNA variants within this sample encode the same CDR3. The chain employs TRBV9 and TRBJ1-1; 9 bases agree with TRBD1. The CDR3 loop spans 13 amino acids. CDR1 is SGDLS, CDR2 YYNGEE, per germline. V lost 2 bases, J lost 5 bases, and 1 base stayed unmatched. The CDR3 spells CASSVGTGTEAFF. The CDR3, as DNA: TGTGCCAGCAGCGTTGGGACAGGGACTGAAGCTTTCTTT.

This chain links TRBV2 with TRBJ2-2, with a possible D match to TRBD2 (7 bases). Trimming left V 11 bases short and J 6 bases short, with 19 bases between. CDR3 size: 14 residues. Germline values: CDR1 SNHLY, CDR2 FYNNEI. The DNA for the CDR3 is TGTGCCTCCCACGCGGGGGCGGAGGCCGGGGAGCTGTTTTTT. Its translation is CASHAGAEAGELFF.

The chain joins TRBV5-1 to TRBJ2-3, with 9 bases matching TRBD2. Trimming removed 0 bases from V and 4 bases from J; junction bases left unmatched: 3. This CDR3 has 15 residues. CDR1 and CDR2 from the germline V gene are SGHRS and YFSETQ. CDR3 nucleotide sequence: TGCGCCAGCAGCTTGGCCGGCGGGGGGGCAGATACGCAGTATTTT. The encoded protein is CASSLAGGGADTQYF.

This rearrangement joins TRBV9 to TRBJ1-4; D possibly corresponds to TRBD1 (6 bases). This CDR3 is built from 15 residues. Germline values: CDR1 SGDLS, CDR2 YYNGEE. Trimming cost V 3 bases and J 3 bases, with 12 bases left between them. CDR3 in DNA: TGTGCCAGCAGCGCTTCAGGGGCCGCTAATGAAAAACTGTTTTTT. Protein product: CASSASGAANEKLFF.

The chain joins TRBV6-6 to TRBJ1-6; TRBD1 matches at 8 bases. With 2 bases clipped from V and 5 bases from J, the junction kept 2 bases outside the gene matches. The CDR3 has 15 residues. Germline V gene sequence: CDR1 MNHNY, CDR2 SVGAGI (reference sequence). The CDR3 loop reads CASSYGDRNNSPLHF. The CDR3 coding sequence is TGTGCCAGCAGTTACGGGGACAGGAATAATTCACCCCTCCACTTT.

This clone came up once. This chain joins TRBV29-1 and TRBJ1-2; 7 bases line up with TRBD1. Per germline, CDR1 SQVTM and CDR2 ANQGSEA. The CDR3 is made up of 13 amino acids. CDR3 sequence: CSALPGQNYGYTF. CDR3 sequence (DNA): TGCAGTGCTTTACCGGGACAGAACTATGGCTACACCTTC.

V and J are TRBV4-1 and TRBJ2-7; no reliable D call. V lost 1 base and J 1 base, leaving 5 bases between the germline ends. The CDR3 spans 13 residues. Germline V lookup: CDR1 MGHRA, CDR2 YSYEKL. CDR3 sequence: CASSQGRSYEQYF. The CDR3 nucleotides are TGCGCCAGCAGCCAAGGGAGATCCTACGAGCAGTACTTC.

The V and J genes are TRBV9 and TRBJ1-4; a possible D gene is TRBD1 (5 bases). Germline values: CDR1 SGDLS, CDR2 YYNGEE. Trimming stripped 3 bases from V and 7 bases from J, with 19 bases between. This CDR3 is built from 16 residues. The DNA for the CDR3 is TGTGCCAGCAGCGCCGTAGACAGCGTCGTGACTGAAAAACTGTTTTTT. Translated: CASSAVDSVVTEKLFF.

This clone came up a few times. J is TRBJ2-7 and V is TRBV6-1; no clear D. There are 14 residues in the CDR3. Germline V gene data show CDR1 as MNHNS and CDR2 as SASEGT. Trimming left V 2 bases short and J 2 bases short, with 10 bases between. The CDR3 DNA is TGTGCCAGCAGTGAACGTCCGGGTACCTACGAGCAGTACTTC. This encodes CASSERPGTYEQYF.

The rearrangement uses TRBV25-1 and TRBJ2-1; D perhaps matches TRBD1 (6 bases). The V end lost 2 bases, the J end lost 2 bases, and 16 bases lay between the germline ends. The germline gives CDR1 MGHDK, CDR2 SYGVNS. The CDR3 consists of 17 residues. CDR3 coding DNA: TGTGCCAGCAGTGAACAGTCAGGGACAAGAACCTACAATGAGCAGTTCTTC. It translates to CASSEQSGTRTYNEQFF.

This clone was recorded a few times. The J gene is TRBJ1-2, the V gene TRBV18, with D perhaps TRBD1 (6 bases). V dropped 2 bases and J dropped 8 bases, with 9 bases sitting between them. The CDR3 loop spans 12 amino acids. The germline gives CDR1 KGHSH, CDR2 LQKENI. The CDR3 nucleotides read TGTGCCAGCTCACCAGGGGGCGGAGGCTACACCTTC. Translated: CASSPGGGGYTF.

The rearrangement uses TRBV18 and TRBJ2-7; D possibly corresponds to TRBD2 (7 bases). This CDR3 is built from 14 residues. Trimming shortened V by 4 bases and J by 6 bases, and 16 bases separated the two germline ends. CDR1 KGHSH and CDR2 LQKENI come from the germline V gene. The CDR3 loop reads CASSLDKGGAEQYF. The CDR3 bases are TGTGCCAGCTCACTCGATAAGGGGGGGGCCGAGCAGTACTTC.

V is TRBV2 and J is TRBJ2-6, with 7 bases that match TRBD1. Germline CDR1 reads SNHLY; CDR2 reads FYNNEI. Trimming took 0 bases from V and 0 from J; bases not matched to a gene: 11. The CDR3 is 20 amino acids. The CDR3 bases are TGTGCCAGCAGTGAAGCGAGGACCACAGGGGCGATCTCTGGGGCCAACGTCCTGACTTTC. This encodes CASSEARTTGAISGANVLTF.